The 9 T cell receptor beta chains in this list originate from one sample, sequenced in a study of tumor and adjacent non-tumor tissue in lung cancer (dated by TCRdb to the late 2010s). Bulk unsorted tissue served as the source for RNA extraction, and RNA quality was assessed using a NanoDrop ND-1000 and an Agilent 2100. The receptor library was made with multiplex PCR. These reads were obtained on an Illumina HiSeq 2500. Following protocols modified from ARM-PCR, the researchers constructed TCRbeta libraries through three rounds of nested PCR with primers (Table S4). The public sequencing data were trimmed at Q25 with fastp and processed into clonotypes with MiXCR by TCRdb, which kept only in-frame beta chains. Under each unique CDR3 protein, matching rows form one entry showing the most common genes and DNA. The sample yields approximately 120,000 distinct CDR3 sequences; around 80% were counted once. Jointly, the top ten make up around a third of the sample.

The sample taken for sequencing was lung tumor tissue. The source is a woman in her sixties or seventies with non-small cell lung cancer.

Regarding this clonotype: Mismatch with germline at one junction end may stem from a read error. The CDR3 nucleotides are TGCAGTGCTAACTACACAGGAGCAACTAATGAAAAACTTTTTTTT. Protein: CSANYTGATNEKLFF. The chain carries TRBV20-1 and TRBJ1-4; possibly TRBD1 for D (5 bases). Per germline, CDR1 DFQATT and CDR2 SNEGSKA (reference sequence). This CDR3 is built from 15 residues.

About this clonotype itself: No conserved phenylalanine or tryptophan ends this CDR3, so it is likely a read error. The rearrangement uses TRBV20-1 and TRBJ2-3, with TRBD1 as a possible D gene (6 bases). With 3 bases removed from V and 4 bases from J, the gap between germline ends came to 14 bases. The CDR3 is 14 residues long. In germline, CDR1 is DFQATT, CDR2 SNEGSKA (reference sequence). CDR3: CSARPGAKADTQYI. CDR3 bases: TGCAGTGCTAGGCCAGGGGCTAAGGCAGATACGCAGTATATT.

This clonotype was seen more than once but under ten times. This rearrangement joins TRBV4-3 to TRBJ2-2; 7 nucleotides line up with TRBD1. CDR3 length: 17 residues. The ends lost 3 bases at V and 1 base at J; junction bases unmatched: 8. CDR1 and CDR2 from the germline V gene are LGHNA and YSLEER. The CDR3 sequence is CASSQGTGEMNTGELFF. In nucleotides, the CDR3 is TGCGCCAGCAGCCAGGGTACAGGGGAAATGAACACCGGGGAGCTGTTTTTT.

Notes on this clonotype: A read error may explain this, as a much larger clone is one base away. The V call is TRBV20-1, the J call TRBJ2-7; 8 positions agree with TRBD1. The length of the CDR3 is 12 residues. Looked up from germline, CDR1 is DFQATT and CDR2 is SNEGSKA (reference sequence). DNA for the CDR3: TGCAGTACTAGGGACAGGACCTACGAGCAGTACTTC. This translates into CSTRDRTYEQYF.

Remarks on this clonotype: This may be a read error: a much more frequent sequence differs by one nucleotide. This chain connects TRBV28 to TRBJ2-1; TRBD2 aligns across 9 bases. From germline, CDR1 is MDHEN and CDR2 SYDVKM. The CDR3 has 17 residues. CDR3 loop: CASSLQTPGLAVNEHFF. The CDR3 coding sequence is TGTGCCAGCAGTCTCCAAACACCGGGACTAGCTGTCAATGAGCATTTCTTC.

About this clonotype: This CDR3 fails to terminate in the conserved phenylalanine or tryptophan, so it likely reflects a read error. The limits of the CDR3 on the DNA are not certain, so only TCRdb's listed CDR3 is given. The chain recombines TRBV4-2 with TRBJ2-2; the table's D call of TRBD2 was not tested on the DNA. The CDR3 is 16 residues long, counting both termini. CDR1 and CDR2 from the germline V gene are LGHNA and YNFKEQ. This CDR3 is CASSQGAGGNTGELLI.

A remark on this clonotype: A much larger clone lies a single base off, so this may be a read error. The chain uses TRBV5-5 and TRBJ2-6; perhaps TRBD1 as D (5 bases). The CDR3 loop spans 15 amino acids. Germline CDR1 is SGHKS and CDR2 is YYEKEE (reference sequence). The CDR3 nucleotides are TGTGCCAGCAGCTCCCTAATCTCTGGGGCCAACGTCCTGAGTTTC. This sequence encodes CASSSLISGANVLSF.

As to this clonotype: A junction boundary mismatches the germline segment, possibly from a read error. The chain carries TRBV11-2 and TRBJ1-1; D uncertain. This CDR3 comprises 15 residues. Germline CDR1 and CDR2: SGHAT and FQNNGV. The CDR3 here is CVSSLDPGVCTEAFF. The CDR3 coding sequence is TGTGTCAGCAGCTTAGATCCTGGCGTATGCACTGAAGCTTTCTTT.

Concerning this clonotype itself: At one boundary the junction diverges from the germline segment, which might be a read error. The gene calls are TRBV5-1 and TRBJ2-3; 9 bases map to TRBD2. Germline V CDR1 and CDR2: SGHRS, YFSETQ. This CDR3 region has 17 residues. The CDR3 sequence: CASTPGLAAISIDTQYF. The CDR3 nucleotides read TGCGCCAGCACCCCGGGACTAGCAGCTATTAGCATAGATACGCAGTATTTT.